This T cell receptor (beta chain) comes out of a study of blood T cell repertoires in COVID-19. Germline V gives CDR1 LNHNV, CDR2 YYDKDF (reference sequence). CDR3 length: 14 amino acids. Trimming pared 5 bases from V and 2 bases from J, leaving 12 bases between. Profiling relied on immunoSEQ multiplex PCR, and the TCRdb table lists in-frame clones only, not all of them. The sample includes over 55,000 clones, approximately 91% of them seen just once. Sequencing was performed on peripheral blood. The TCR was taken from a man in his 60s with acute or convalescent COVID-19. The rearrangement uses TRBV15 and TRBJ1-2; D might be TRBD1 (5 bases). The CDR3 sequence is CATSARVLNYGYTF. CDR3 coding DNA: TGTGCCACCAGCGCCAGGGTTCTGAACTATGGCTACACCTTC.